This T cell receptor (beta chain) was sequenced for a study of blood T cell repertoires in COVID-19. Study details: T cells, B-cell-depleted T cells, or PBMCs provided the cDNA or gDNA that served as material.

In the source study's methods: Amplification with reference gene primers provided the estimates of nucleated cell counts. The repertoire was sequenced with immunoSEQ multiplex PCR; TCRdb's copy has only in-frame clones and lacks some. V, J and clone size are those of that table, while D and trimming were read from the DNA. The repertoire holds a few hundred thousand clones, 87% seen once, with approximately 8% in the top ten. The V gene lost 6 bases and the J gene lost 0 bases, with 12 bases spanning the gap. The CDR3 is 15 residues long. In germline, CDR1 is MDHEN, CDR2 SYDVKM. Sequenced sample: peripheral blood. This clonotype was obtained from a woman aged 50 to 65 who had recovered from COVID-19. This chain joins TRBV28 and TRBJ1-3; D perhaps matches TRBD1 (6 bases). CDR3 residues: CASSEQGSSGNTIYF. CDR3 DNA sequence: TGTGCCAGCAGCGAACAGGGAAGCTCTGGAAACACCATATATTTT. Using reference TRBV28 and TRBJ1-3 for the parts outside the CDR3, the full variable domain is DVKVTQSSRYLVKRTGEKVFLECVQDMDHENMFWYRQDPGLGLRLIYFSYDVKMKEKGDIPEGYSVSREKKERFSLILESASTNQTSMYLCASSEQGSSGNTIYFGEGSWLTVV.